This entry describes one T cell receptor (beta chain). Its antigen is currently unknown. This record belongs to a study of identical twins. Study-wide points: Zero-insertion results could be subject to partial confounding by invariant MAIT and iNKT cells. Compared with models, monozygotic twins showed more out-of-frame TCR alpha sharing.

With 1 base removed from V and 4 bases from J, the gap between germline ends came to 8 bases. This CDR3 region has 14 residues. CDR1 and CDR2 (germline): SGHVS, FQNEAQ. A universal primer site arose from template switching, and cDNA bore unique molecular identifiers. Via MiXCR, TCRdb re-called the 5' RACE reads, giving one row per CDR3 protein. The data show about 490,000 distinct CDR3 sequences, with roughly 15% seen just once and 0.44% held by the top ten. The sample also formed part of further work on yellow fever vaccine responses in identical twins.

The chain is built from TRBV7-8 and TRBJ2-1; D gene ambiguous. The TCR sequence derives from a woman between 18 and 29 years old in good health. The source material was CD4+ T cells sorted from blood. CDR3 loop: CASSLEWGYNEQFF. CDR3 coding DNA: TGTGCCAGCAGCTTAGAATGGGGTTACAATGAGCAGTTCTTC.